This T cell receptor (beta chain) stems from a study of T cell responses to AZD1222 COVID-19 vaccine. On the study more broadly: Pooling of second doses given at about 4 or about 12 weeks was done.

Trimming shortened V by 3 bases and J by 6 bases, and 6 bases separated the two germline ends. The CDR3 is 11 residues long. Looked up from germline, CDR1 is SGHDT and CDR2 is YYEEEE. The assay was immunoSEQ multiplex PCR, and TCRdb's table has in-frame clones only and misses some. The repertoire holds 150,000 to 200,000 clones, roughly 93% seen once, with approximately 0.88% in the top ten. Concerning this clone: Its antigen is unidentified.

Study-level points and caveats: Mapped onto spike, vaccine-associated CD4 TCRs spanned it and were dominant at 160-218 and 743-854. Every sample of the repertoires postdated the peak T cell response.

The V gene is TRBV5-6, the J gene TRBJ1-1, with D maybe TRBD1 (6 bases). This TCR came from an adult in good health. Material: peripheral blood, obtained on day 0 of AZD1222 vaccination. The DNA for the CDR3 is TGTGCCAGCAGCTCAGGGGCTGAAGCTTTCTTT. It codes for CASSSGAEAFF.